One sample yielded the 15 T cell receptor beta chains listed below, sequenced in a study of shared clonotypes between healthy human individuals. It was CD45RO-negative cells, positively selected for CCR7, that made up naive CD8 cells, with terminally differentiated effector memory CD45RA+ cells excluded. Sequenced by immunoSEQ multiplex PCR; TCRdb stores in-frame clones only, minus some. The sample has some 1,900,000 clones, over 85% seen once. Input material: naive CD8+ T cells sorted from blood. These receptors originate from a man between 18 and 35 years old in good health.

Concerning this clone itself: Other DNA sequences in this sample translate to the same CDR3. The chain employs TRBV5-1 and TRBJ2-7, with a possible D match to TRBD2 (5 bases). There are 14 residues in the CDR3. Trimming stripped 0 bases from V and 3 bases from J, with 10 bases between. Per germline, CDR1 SGHRS and CDR2 YFSETQ. The CDR3 loop is CASSLVGDRYEQYF. CDR3 nucleotides: TGCGCCAGCAGCTTGGTCGGGGATCGCTACGAGCAGTACTTC.

The chain joins TRBV5-4 to TRBJ2-7; the match to TRBD1 covers 10 bases. Losses at the gene ends were 0 bases for V and 2 bases for J; bases not matched to a gene: 5. The CDR3 has 16 amino acids. The germline V gene has CDR1 SGHNT and CDR2 YYREEE (reference sequence). CDR3 in amino acids: CASSLARDRGTYEQYF. The CDR3 DNA reads TGTGCCAGCAGCTTGGCCCGGGACAGGGGCACCTACGAGCAGTACTTC.

The genes are TRBV27 and TRBJ2-7; D perhaps matches TRBD2 (7 bases). Germline V CDR1 and CDR2: MNHEY, SMNVEV (reference sequence). The V end was cut by 5 bases, the J end by 7 bases, with 21 bases between. The CDR3 spans 15 residues. The CDR3 sequence: CASSGGDKPRGEQYF. The CDR3 coding sequence is TGTGCCAGCAGTGGGGGGGACAAACCCCGAGGAGAGCAGTACTTC.

The rearrangement links TRBV18 to TRBJ1-2; D is unresolved. V was cut by 0 bases and J by 4 bases, with 6 bases left in between. The CDR3 has 13 amino acids. Germline CDR1 is KGHSH and CDR2 is LQKENI. CDR3 nucleotide sequence: TGTGCCAGCTCACCACCGGGTGTCTATGGCTACACCTTC. It specifies CASSPPGVYGYTF.

The chain recombines TRBV30 with TRBJ1-5, with a possible D match to TRBD1 (6 bases). V gave up 3 bases and J gave up 2 bases, with 14 bases separating them. CDR1 is GTSNPN, CDR2 SVGIG, per germline (reference sequence). CDR3 length: 15 residues. The CDR3, as DNA: TGTGCCTGGAGCTTGGACAGTACGGGCAATCAGCCCCAGCATTTT. Protein sequence: CAWSLDSTGNQPQHF.

This rearrangement joins TRBV10-2 to TRBJ2-7; perhaps TRBD1 as D (5 bases). Germline CDR1 is WSHSY and CDR2 is SAAADI. The CDR3 runs 12 residues. The V gene lost 6 bases and the J gene lost 4 bases, with 10 bases spanning the gap. For the CDR3, the DNA is TGCGCCAGCAGCTTCAGGGCTTACGAGCAGTACTTC. This codes for CASSFRAYEQYF.

This sequence joins TRBV4-1 and TRBJ1-1; D gene ambiguous. Germline CDR1 reads MGHRA; CDR2 reads YSYEKL. V gave up 0 bases and J gave up 1 base, with 15 bases separating them. The CDR3 has 17 amino acids. This chain's CDR3 is CASSQEAGLGKNTEAFF. CDR3 in DNA: TGCGCCAGCAGCCAAGAGGCGGGGTTGGGGAAGAACACTGAAGCTTTCTTT.

The chain uses TRBV6-1 and TRBJ1-3; no definite D call. CDR3 length: 15 residues. CDR1 MNHNS and CDR2 SASEGT come from the germline V gene. The V end lost 6 bases, the J end lost 0 bases, and 12 bases lay between the germline ends. The chain's CDR3 is CASRQQRSSGNTIYF. The CDR3 DNA follows: TGTGCCAGCAGGCAACAGAGGTCCTCTGGAAACACCATATATTTT.

The chain recombines TRBV5-1 with TRBJ2-7, with D unresolved. Germline loops: CDR1 SGHRS, CDR2 YFSETQ. The V end lost 4 bases, the J end lost 0 bases, and 8 bases lay between the germline ends. This CDR3 has 13 residues. The CDR3 bases are TGCGCCAGCAGCCTTGCGATCTCCTACGAGCAGTACTTC. It specifies CASSLAISYEQYF.

CDR3 sequence: CASSLRNSGSFDTQYF. The CDR3 DNA follows: TGCGCCAGCAGTCTTCGGAATAGCGGGAGTTTTGATACGCAGTATTTT. The rearrangement links TRBV4-1 to TRBJ2-3, with 9 bases fitting TRBD2. CDR1 and CDR2 (germline): MGHRA, YSYEKL. The CDR3 runs 16 residues. V was clipped by 6 bases and J by 6 bases; unmatched bases: 13.

The chain joins TRBV6-5 to TRBJ1-2, with a weak D call TRBD1 (6 bases). This CDR3 is built from 13 residues. V was trimmed by 6 bases and J by 12 bases, leaving 20 bases between them. Germline loops: CDR1 MNHEY, CDR2 SVGAGI. CDR3 residues: CASSPGQTSYHTF. DNA of the CDR3: TGTGCCAGCAGCCCCGGACAGACTAGTTATCACACCTTC.

In its sample, this clone was seen once. The genes are TRBV7-8 and TRBJ2-3; either TRBD1 or TRBD2 may supply D (5 bases each). This CDR3 is 16 amino acids long. Trimming cost V 1 base and J 1 base, with 12 bases left between them. Per the germline V gene, CDR1 is SGHVS and CDR2 is FQNEAQ. The CDR3 reads CASSLDLGAGTDTQYF. In DNA, the CDR3 is TGTGCCAGCAGCTTAGACCTCGGGGCCGGCACAGATACGCAGTATTTT.

This clone was seen once. J is TRBJ1-2 and V is TRBV27, with D perhaps matching TRBD1 (6 bases). The CDR3 length is 15 residues. Germline lookup yields CDR1 MNHEY and CDR2 SMNVEV (reference sequence). V lost 2 bases and J lost 6, with 16 bases in between. CDR3 bases: TGTGCCAGCAGTTTAATCGCAGCAGGGGTGAATGGCTACACCTTC. Protein: CASSLIAAGVNGYTF.

This rearrangement joins TRBV7-2 to TRBJ2-3; the match to TRBD2 covers 8 bases. The CDR3 is 16 amino acids. Germline V gene sequence: CDR1 SGHTA, CDR2 FQGNSA. Losses at the gene ends were 5 bases for V and 0 bases for J; bases not matched to a gene: 7. DNA of the CDR3: TGTGCCAGCAGCCGTCTCGTAGCGGGAAGCACAGATACGCAGTATTTT. It is translated as CASSRLVAGSTDTQYF.

This clone was recorded only once. The rearrangement links TRBV5-6 to TRBJ1-2, with D perhaps TRBD1 (5 bases). V lost 5 bases and J 9 bases, leaving 20 bases between the germline ends. The CDR3 totals 14 residues. The germline V gene has CDR1 SGHDT and CDR2 YYEEEE. The CDR3 DNA reads as TGTGCCAGCAGGGATGGGACGGAAAATTTAAGCTACACCTTC. Its translation: CASRDGTENLSYTF.